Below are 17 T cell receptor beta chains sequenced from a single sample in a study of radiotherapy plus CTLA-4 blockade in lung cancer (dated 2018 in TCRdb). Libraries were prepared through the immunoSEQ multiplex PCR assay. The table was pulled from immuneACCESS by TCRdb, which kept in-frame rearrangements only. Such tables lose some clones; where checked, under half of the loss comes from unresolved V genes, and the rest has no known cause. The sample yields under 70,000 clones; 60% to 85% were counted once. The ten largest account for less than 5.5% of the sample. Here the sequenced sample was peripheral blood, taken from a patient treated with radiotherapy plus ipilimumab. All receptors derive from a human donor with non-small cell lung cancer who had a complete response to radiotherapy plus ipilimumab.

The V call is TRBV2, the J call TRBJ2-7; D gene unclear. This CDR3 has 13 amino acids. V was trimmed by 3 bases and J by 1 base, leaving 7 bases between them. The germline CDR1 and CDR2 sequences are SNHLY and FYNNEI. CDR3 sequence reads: CASSETVSYEQYF. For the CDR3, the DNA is TGTGCCAGCAGTGAGACGGTGTCCTACGAGCAGTACTTC.

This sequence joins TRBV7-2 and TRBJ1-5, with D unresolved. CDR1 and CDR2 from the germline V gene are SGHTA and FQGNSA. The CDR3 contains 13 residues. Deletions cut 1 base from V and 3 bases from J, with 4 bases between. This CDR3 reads CASSLGFNQPQHF. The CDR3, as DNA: TGTGCCAGCAGCTTAGGGTTCAATCAGCCCCAGCATTTT.

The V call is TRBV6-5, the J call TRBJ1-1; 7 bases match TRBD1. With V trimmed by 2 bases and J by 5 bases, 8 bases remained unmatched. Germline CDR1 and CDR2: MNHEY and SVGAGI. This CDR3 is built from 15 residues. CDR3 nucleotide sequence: TGTGCCAGCAGTTACGATGACAGGGCGGTAACTGAAGCTTTCTTT. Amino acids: CASSYDDRAVTEAFF.

The CDR3 DNA follows: TGTGCCATCAGTGAGGGGGTAACAGATACGCAGTATTTT. It is translated as CAISEGVTDTQYF. V usage is TRBV10-3 and J usage is TRBJ2-3; D call uncertain. The CDR3 is 13 amino acids. Germline V gene lookup returns CDR1 ENHRY and CDR2 SYGVKD. Trimming stripped 2 bases from V and 3 bases from J, with 6 bases between.

The CDR3 here is CSVEDRKVTGELFF. For the CDR3, the DNA is TGCAGCGTTGAAGATCGGAAGGTAACCGGGGAGCTGTTTTTT. The rearrangement uses TRBV29-1 and TRBJ2-2; D not resolved. V was pared by 0 bases and J by 5 bases, with 10 bases between. Per the germline V gene, CDR1 is SQVTM and CDR2 is ANQGSEA. The CDR3 has 14 amino acids.

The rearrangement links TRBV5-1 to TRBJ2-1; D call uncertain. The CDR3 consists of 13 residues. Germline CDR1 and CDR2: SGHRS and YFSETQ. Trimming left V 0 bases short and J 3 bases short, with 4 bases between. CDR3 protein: CASSLVGYNEQFF. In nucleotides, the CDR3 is TGCGCCAGCAGCTTGGTTGGCTACAATGAGCAGTTCTTC.

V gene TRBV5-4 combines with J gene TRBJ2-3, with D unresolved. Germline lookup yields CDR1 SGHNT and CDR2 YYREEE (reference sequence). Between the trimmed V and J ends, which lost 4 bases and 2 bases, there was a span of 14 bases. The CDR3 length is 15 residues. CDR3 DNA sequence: TGTGCCAGCAGCCCGGTGGCCGCCGCCACAGATACGCAGTATTTT. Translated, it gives CASSPVAAATDTQYF.

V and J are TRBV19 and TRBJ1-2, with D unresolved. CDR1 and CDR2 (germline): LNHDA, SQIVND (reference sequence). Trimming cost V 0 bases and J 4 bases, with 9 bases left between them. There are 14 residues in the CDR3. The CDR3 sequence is CASSIDRVLYGYTF. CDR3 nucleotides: TGTGCCAGTAGTATAGATAGGGTCCTCTATGGCTACACCTTC.

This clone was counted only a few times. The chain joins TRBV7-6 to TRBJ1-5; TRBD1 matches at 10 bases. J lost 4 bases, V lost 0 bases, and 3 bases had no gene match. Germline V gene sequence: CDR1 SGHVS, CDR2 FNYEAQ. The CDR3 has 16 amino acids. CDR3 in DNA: TGTGCCAGCAGCTTAGCAGCGGGACAGGGGAATCAGCCCCAGCATTTT. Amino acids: CASSLAAGQGNQPQHF.

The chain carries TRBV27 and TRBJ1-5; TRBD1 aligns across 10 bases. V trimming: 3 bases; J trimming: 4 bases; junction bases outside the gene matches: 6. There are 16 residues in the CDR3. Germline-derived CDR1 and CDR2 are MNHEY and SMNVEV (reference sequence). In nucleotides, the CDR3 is TGTGCCAGCAGTTTTCGGTCGGGACAGGGGAATCAGCCCCAGCATTTT. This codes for CASSFRSGQGNQPQHF.

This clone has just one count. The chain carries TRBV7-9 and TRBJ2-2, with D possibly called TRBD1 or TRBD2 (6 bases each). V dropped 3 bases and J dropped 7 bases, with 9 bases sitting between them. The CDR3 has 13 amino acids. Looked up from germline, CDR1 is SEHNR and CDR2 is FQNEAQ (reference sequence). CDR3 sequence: CASSLRGDGELFF. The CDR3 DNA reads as TGTGCCAGCAGCTTGAGGGGGGACGGGGAGCTGTTTTTT.

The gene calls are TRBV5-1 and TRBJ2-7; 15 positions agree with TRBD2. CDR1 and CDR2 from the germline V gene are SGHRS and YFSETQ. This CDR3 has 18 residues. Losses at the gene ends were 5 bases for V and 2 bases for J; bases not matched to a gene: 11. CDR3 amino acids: CASSMGLAGGGGTYEQYV. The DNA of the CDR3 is TGCGCCAGCAGTATGGGACTAGCGGGAGGAGGCGGCACCTACGAGCAGTACGTC.

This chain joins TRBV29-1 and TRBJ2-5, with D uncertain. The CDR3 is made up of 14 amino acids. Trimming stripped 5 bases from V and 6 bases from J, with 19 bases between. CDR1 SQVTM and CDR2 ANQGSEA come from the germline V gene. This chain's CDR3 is CSVLLSDGSKTQYF. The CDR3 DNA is TGCAGCGTTTTGCTCTCGGACGGATCCAAGACCCAGTACTTC. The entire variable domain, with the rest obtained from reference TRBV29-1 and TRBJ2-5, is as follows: SAVISQKPSRDICQRGTSLTIQCQVDSQVTMMFWYRQQPGQSLTLIATANQGSEATYESGFVIDKFPISRPNLTFSTLTVSNMSPEDSSIYLCSVLLSDGSKTQYFGPGTRLLVL.

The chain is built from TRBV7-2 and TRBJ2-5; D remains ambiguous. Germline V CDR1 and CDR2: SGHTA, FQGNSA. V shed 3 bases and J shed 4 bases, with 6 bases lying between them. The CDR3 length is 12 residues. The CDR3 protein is CASSFRGETQYF. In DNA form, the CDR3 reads TGTGCCAGCAGCTTCCGCGGAGAGACCCAGTACTTC. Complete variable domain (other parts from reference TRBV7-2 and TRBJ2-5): GAGVSQSPSNKVTEKGKDVELRCDPISGHTALYWYRQSLGQGLEFLIYFQGNSAPDKSGLPSDRFSAERTGGSVSTLTIQRTQQEDSAVYLCASSFRGETQYFGPGTRLLVL.

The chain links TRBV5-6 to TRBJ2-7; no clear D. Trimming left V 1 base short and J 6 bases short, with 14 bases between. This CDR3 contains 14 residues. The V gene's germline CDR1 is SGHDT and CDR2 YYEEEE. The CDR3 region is CASSLRQTRAEQYV. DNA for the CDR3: TGTGCCAGCAGCTTGCGCCAGACACGTGCCGAGCAGTACGTC.

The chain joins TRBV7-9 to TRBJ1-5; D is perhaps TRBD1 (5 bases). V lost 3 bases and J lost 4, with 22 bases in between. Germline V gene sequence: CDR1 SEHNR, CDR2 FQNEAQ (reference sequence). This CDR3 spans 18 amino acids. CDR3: CASSFSTLPGRGNQPQHF. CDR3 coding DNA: TGTGCCAGCAGCTTTTCTACACTACCGGGACGGGGGAATCAGCCCCAGCATTTT.

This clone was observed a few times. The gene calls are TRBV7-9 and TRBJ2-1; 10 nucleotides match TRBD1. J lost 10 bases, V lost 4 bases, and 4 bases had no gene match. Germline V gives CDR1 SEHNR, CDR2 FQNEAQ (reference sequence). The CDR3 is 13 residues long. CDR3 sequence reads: CASSWDRGDEQFF. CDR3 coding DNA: TGTGCCAGCAGCTGGGACAGGGGAGACGAGCAGTTCTTC.